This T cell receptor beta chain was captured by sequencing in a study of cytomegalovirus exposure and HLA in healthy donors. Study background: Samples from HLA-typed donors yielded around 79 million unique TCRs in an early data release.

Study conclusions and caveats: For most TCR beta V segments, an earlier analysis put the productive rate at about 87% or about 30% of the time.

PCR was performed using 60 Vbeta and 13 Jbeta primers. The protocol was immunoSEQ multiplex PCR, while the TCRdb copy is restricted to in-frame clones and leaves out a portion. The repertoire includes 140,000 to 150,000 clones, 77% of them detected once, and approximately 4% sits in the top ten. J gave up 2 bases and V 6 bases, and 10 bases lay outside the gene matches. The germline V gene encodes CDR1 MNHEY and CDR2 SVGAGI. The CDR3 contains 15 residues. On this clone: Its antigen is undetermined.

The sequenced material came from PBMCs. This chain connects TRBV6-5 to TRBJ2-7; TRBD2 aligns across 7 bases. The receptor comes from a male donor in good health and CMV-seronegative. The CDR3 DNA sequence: TGTGCCAGCAGAAGTACATCTAGCGGCACCTACGAGCAGTACTTC. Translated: CASRSTSSGTYEQYF.